Listed here are 8 T cell receptor beta chains from one sample, sequenced in a study of human T cells and chemical hapten exposure. Indicated time point: patch test 1, 2 weeks after DPC sensitization. Noted treatment: therapeutic diphenylcyclopropenone sensitization with weekly scalp DPC. Via MiXCR, TCRdb re-called the RACE reads, giving one row per CDR3 protein. Among roughly 180,000 distinct CDR3 sequences listed, about 20% were seen once. The sample was whole blood, taken in connection with sensitization to the hapten diphenylcyclopropenone (DPC). These receptors were obtained from a woman in her fifties or sixties with alopecia areata. Some clones in this sample may be carry-over from other donors' samples.

This clonotype was found a few times. This chain uses TRBV15 with TRBJ1-3; D is possibly TRBD1 (6 bases). This CDR3 is built from 15 residues. V lost 3 bases and J lost 1, with 10 bases in between. Germline CDR1 and CDR2: LNHNV and YYDKDF (reference sequence). The CDR3 sequence is CATSRSTGSGNTIYF. The CDR3 DNA sequence: TGTGCCACCAGCAGGAGTACAGGGTCTGGAAACACCATATATTTT.

This clonotype was detected only a few times. The chain uses TRBV18 and TRBJ1-1; D possibly corresponds to TRBD1 (6 bases). Germline lookup yields CDR1 KGHSH and CDR2 LQKENI. The V end lost 2 bases, the J end lost 0 bases, and 10 bases lay between the germline ends. The CDR3 is made up of 15 amino acids. The CDR3 protein is CASSPTGRMNTEAFF. The CDR3 DNA is TGTGCCAGCTCACCAACAGGGCGGATGAACACTGAAGCTTTCTTT.

As DNA, the CDR3 is TGTGCCAGCACCCTCACGGTCGGTGAAGCTTTCTTT. As protein: CASTLTVGEAFF. J is TRBJ1-1 and V is TRBV12-3 or TRBV12-4; D is unclear. This CDR3 is built from 12 residues. V dropped 7 bases and J dropped 7 bases, with 13 bases sitting between them.

This clonotype was observed at least ten times. V usage is TRBV9 and J usage is TRBJ2-4; 11 bases agree with TRBD1. V lost 3 bases, J lost 8 bases, and 7 bases stayed unmatched. The germline V gene has CDR1 SGDLS and CDR2 YYNGEE. This CDR3 comprises 15 residues. The DNA of the CDR3 is TGTGCCAGCAGCGGAGGGAGGACAGGGGGCTACATTCAGTACTTC. Translating gives CASSGGRTGGYIQYF. The entire variable domain, with the rest obtained from reference TRBV9 and TRBJ2-4, is as follows: DSGVTQTPKHLITATGQRVTLRCSPRSGDLSVYWYQQSLDQGLQFLIQYYNGEERAKGNILERFSAQQFPDLHSELNLSSLELGDSALYFCASSGGRTGGYIQYFGAGTRLSVL.

This clonotype was counted a few times. V usage is TRBV5-1 and J usage is TRBJ2-7, with 7 bases fitting TRBD1. Germline loops: CDR1 SGHRS, CDR2 YFSETQ. This CDR3 region has 14 residues. V was clipped by 4 bases and J by 3 bases; unmatched bases: 7. CDR3 region: CASSNGDSNYEQYF. CDR3 sequence (DNA): TGCGCCAGCAGCAATGGGGACAGCAACTACGAGCAGTACTTC. Looking up the rest from reference TRBV5-1 and TRBJ2-7 gives the full variable domain: KAGVTQTPRYLIKTRGQQVTLSCSPISGHRSVSWYQQTPGQGLQFLFEYFSETQRNKGNFPGRFSGRQFSNSRSEMNVSTLELGDSALYLCASSNGDSNYEQYFGPGTRLTVT.

This chain uses TRBV6-5 with TRBJ2-1, with a tentative D call TRBD1 (7 bases). Germline values: CDR1 MNHEY, CDR2 SVGAGI. CDR3 length: 14 residues. The germline V and J ends were trimmed by 7 bases and 13 bases, with 23 bases remaining between them. CDR3 amino acids: CASTPGGQVAIQFF. In DNA form, the CDR3 reads TGTGCCAGCACCCCAGGGGGGCAGGTAGCAATTCAGTTCTTC.

This clonotype was counted at least ten times. The chain recombines TRBV5-1 with TRBJ1-2; D gene unclear. The germline gives CDR1 SGHRS, CDR2 YFSETQ. Trimming stripped 5 bases from V and 3 bases from J, with 8 bases between. This CDR3 comprises 12 residues. For the CDR3, the DNA is TGCGCCAGCAGTAAGGATTACTATGGCTACACCTTC. Its translation is CASSKDYYGYTF.

This clonotype turned up a few times. The chain uses TRBV29-1 and TRBJ2-5; TRBD1 aligns across 9 bases. The germline gives CDR1 SQVTM, CDR2 ANQGSEA. The CDR3 totals 12 residues. J lost 4 bases, V lost 3 bases, and 0 bases had no gene match. The CDR3: CSVEGQGETQYF. The CDR3 DNA follows: TGCAGCGTTGAGGGACAGGGAGAGACCCAGTACTTC.